This TCR beta chain is drawn from a study of blood T cell repertoires in COVID-19. Overall study: Samples came from the United States, Italy and Spain, spanning acute and convalescent COVID-19. PBMCs, B-cell-depleted T cells, or T cells provided the cDNA or gDNA that made up the material.

CDR1 is SGHKS and CDR2 is YYEKEE in the germline V gene (reference sequence). The CDR3 loop spans 19 amino acids. Trimming removed 5 bases at V and 0 bases at J, with 26 bases between. Original handling: Nucleated cell counts were estimated from reference gene primer amplification. TCRdb keeps only in-frame clones here, not all; method: immunoSEQ multiplex PCR. V, J and clone size are taken as reported in that table, and D and trimming were inferred from the DNA itself. The sample lists roughly 170,000 clones; approximately 81% were seen once. Recruited during active infection, patients (from Seattle) were subsequently followed longitudinally.

V and J are TRBV5-5 and TRBJ1-1; D possibly corresponds to TRBD1 (5 bases). This sequence originates from a woman between 45 and 60 years old with COVID-19, enrolled during active disease. The specimen was peripheral blood. CDR3 sequence: CASSITLLAAGRMNTEAFF. CDR3 nucleotide sequence: TGTGCCAGCAGTATTACCCTCCTCGCCGCGGGACGGATGAACACTGAAGCTTTCTTT.